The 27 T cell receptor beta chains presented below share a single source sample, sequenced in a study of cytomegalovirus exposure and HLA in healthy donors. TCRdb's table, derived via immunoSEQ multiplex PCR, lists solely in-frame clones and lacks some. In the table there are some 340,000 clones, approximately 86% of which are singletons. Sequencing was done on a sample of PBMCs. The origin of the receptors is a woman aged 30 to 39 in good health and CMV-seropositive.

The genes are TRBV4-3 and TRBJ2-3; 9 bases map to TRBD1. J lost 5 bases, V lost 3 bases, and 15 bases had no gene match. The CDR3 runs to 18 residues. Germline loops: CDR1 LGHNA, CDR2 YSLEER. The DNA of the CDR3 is TGCGCCAGCAGCCAGGGACAGGGTATATACGCCGTGAGAGATACGCAGTATTTT. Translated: CASSQGQGIYAVRDTQYF.

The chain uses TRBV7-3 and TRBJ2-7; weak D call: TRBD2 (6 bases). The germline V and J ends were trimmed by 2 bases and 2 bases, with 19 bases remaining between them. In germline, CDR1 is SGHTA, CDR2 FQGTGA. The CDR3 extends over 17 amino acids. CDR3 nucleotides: TGTGCCAGCAGCTTAGAATTTATTGGCGGGACCGCCTACGAGCAGTACTTC. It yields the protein CASSLEFIGGTAYEQYF.

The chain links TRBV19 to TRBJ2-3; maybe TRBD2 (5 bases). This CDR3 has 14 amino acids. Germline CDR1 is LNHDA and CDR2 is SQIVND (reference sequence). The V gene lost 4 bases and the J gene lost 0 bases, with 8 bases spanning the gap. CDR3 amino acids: CASSTGISTDTQYF. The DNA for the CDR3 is TGTGCCAGTAGTACGGGGATAAGCACAGATACGCAGTATTTT.

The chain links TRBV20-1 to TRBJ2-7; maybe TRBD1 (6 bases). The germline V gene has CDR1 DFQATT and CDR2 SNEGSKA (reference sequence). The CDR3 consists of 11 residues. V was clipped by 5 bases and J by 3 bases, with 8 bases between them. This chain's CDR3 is CSAGQFYEQYF. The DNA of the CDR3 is TGCAGTGCTGGACAGTTCTACGAGCAGTACTTC.

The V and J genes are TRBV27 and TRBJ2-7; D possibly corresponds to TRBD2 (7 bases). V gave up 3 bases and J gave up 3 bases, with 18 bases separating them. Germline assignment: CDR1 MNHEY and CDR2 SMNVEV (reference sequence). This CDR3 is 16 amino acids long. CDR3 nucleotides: TGTGCCAGCAGTTTCGTACGGCGGGGGCCGGGCTACGAGCAGTACTTC. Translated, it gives CASSFVRRGPGYEQYF.

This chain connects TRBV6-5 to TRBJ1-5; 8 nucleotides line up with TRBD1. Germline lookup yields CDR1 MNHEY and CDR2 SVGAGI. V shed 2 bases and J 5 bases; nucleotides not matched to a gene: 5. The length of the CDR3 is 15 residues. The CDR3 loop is CASSYGPGGHQPQHF. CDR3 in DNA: TGTGCCAGCAGTTACGGACCAGGGGGCCATCAGCCCCAGCATTTT.

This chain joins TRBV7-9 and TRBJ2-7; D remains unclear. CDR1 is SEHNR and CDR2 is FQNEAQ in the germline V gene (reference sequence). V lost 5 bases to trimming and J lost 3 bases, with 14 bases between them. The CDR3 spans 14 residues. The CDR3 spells CASSTSRPFYEQYF. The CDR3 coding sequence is TGTGCCAGCAGCACCTCCCGGCCCTTCTACGAGCAGTACTTC.

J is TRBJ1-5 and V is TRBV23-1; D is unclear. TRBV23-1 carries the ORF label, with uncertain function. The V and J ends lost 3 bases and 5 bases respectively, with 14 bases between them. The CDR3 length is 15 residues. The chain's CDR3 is CASSQPLSRDQPQHF. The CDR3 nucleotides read TGCGCCAGCAGTCAGCCCCTCTCCCGGGATCAGCCCCAGCATTTT.

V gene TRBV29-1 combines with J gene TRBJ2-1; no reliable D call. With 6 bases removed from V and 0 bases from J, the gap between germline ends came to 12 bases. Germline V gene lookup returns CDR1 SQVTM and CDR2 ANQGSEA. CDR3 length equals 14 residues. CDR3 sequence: CSVPPFSSYNEQFF. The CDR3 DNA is TGCAGCGTCCCCCCATTTAGCTCCTACAATGAGCAGTTCTTC.

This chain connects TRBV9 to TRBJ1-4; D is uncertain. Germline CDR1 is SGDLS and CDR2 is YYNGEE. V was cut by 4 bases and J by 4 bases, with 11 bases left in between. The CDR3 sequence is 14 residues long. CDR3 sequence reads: CASSMRTDNEKLFF. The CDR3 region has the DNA TGTGCCAGCAGCATGAGAACGGATAATGAAAAACTGTTTTTT.

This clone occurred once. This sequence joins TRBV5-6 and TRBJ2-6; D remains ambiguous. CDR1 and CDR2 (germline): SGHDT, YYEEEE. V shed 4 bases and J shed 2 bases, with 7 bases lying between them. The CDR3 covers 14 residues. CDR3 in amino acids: CASSIDPGANVLTF. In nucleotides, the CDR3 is TGTGCCAGCAGCATAGACCCTGGGGCCAACGTCCTGACTTTC.

The CDR3 nucleotides read TGTGCCAGCAGCGTACCCGGTGACACTGAAGCTTTCTTT. Translating gives CASSVPGDTEAFF. The V and J genes are TRBV9 and TRBJ1-1; D remains unclear. This CDR3 comprises 13 residues. Germline CDR1 is SGDLS and CDR2 is YYNGEE. With 1 base removed from V and 3 bases from J, the gap between germline ends came to 7 bases.

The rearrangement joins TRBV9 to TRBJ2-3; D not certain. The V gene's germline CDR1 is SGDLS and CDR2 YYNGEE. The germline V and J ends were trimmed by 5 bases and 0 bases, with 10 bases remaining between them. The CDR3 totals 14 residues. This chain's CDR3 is CASSLGPSTDTQYF. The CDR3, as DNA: TGTGCCAGCAGTTTAGGGCCTAGCACAGATACGCAGTATTTT.

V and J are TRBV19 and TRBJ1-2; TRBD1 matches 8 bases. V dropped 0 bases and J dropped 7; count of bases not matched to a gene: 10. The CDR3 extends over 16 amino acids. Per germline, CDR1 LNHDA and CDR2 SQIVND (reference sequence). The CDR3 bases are TGTGCCAGTAGTATAGATCTTCAGGGGGCGCTCTTTGGCTACACCTTC. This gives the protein CASSIDLQGALFGYTF.

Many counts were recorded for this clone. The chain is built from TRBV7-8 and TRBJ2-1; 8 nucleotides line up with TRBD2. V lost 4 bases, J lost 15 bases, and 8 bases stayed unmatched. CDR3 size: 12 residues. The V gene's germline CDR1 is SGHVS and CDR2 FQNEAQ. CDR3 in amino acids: CASSSPGLVMFF. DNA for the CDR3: TGTGCCAGCAGCTCGCCGGGACTAGTAATGTTCTTC.

The CDR3 loop reads CASSWTGEGTDTQYF. The CDR3 nucleotides read TGCGCCAGCAGTTGGACAGGGGAGGGCACAGATACGCAGTATTTT. The chain links TRBV5-1 to TRBJ2-3; 9 bases agree with TRBD1. J lost 1 base, V lost 5 bases, and 5 bases had no gene match. CDR3 length: 15 residues. Germline V lookup: CDR1 SGHRS, CDR2 YFSETQ.

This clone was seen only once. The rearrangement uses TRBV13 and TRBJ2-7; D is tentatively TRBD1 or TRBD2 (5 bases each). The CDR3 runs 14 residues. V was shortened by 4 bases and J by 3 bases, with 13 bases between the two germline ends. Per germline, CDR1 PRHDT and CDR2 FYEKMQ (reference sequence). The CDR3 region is CASSSRGRDYEQYF. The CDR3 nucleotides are TGTGCCAGCAGCTCGAGGGGAAGGGACTACGAGCAGTACTTC.

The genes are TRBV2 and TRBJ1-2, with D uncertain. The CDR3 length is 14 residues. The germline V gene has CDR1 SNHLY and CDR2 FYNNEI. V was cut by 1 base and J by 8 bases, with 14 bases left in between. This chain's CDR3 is CASSEDIRGLGYTF. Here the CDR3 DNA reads TGTGCCAGCAGTGAAGACATCCGTGGATTAGGCTACACCTTC.

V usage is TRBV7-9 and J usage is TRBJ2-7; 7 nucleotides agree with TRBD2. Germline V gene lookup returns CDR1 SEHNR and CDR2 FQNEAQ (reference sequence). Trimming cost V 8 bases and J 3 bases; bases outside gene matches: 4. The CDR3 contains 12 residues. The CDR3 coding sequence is TGTGCCAGCGGATGGGACTACTACGAGCAGTACTTC. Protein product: CASGWDYYEQYF.

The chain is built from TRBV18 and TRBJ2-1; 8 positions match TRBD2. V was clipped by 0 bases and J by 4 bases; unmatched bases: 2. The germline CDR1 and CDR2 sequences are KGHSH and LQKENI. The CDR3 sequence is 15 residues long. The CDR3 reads CASSPPGGGYNEQFF. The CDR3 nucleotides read TGTGCCAGCTCACCACCGGGCGGGGGGTACAATGAGCAGTTCTTC. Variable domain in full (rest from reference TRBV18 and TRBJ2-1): NAGVMQNPRHLVRRRGQEARLRCSPMKGHSHVYWYRQLPEEGLKFMVYLQKENIIDESGMPKERFSAEFPKEGPSILRIQQVVRGDSAAYFCASSPPGGGYNEQFFGPGTRLTVL.

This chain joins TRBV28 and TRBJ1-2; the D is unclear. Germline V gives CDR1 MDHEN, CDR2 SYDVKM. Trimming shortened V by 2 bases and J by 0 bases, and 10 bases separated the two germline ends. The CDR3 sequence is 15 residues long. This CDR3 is CASSLGGAANYGYTF. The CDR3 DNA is TGTGCCAGCAGTTTAGGCGGCGCCGCTAACTATGGCTACACCTTC.

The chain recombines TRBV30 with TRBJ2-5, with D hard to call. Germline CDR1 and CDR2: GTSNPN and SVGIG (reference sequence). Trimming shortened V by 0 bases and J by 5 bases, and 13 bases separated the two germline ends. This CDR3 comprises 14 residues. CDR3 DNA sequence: TGTGCCTGGAGTGTCGGCCCCCAGGTTGAGACCCAGTACTTC. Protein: CAWSVGPQVETQYF.

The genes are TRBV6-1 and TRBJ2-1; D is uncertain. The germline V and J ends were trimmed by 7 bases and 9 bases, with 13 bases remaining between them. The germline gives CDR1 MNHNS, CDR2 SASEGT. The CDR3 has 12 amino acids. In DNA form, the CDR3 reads TGTGCCAGCACCTCGGCCGTTTTTGAGCAGTTCTTC. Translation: CASTSAVFEQFF.

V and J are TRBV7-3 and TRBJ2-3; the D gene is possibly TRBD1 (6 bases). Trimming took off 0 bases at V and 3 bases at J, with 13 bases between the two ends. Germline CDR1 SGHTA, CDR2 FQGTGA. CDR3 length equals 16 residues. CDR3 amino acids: CASSLTPDRTTDTQYF. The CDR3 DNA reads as TGTGCCAGCAGCTTAACTCCAGACAGGACAACAGATACGCAGTATTTT.

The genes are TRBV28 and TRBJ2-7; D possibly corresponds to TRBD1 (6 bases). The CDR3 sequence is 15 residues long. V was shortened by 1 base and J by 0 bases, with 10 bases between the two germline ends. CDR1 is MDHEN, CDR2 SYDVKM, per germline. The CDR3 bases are TGTGCCAGCAGTTTATCTGCGACAGGCTCCTACGAGCAGTACTTC. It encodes CASSLSATGSYEQYF.

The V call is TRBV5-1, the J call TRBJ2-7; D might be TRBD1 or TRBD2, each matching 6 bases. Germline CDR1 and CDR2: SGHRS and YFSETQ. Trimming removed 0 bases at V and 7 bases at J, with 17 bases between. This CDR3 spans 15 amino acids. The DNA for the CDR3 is TGCGCCAGCAGCTTGGAAGGGGGGCGGGCTACGGAGCAGTACTTC. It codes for CASSLEGGRATEQYF.

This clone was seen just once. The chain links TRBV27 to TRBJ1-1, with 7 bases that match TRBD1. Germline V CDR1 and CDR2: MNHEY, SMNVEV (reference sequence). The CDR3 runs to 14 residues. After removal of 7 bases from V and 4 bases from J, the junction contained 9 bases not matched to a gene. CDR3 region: CASNEQGRLTEAFF. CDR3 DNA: TGTGCCAGCAACGAACAGGGGAGGCTCACTGAAGCTTTCTTT.